The rows below give T cell receptor beta chains drawn from one sample of a study of blood T cell repertoires in COVID-19. TCRdb's table, derived via immunoSEQ multiplex PCR, lists solely in-frame clones and lacks some. Of tens of thousands of clones listed, 70% to 90% were seen once; the top ten hold about 15%. Input material: peripheral blood. The receptors originated from a human donor in a cohort sampled during active COVID-19. The donor label of this sample is uncertain. CDR3s include the opening cysteine and the closing phenylalanine or tryptophan. A D gene is named only where the DNA matches it firmly. Clone size is shown for a subset of rows, as once, few, many or a class of expanded clone.

v_call: TRBV5-1
d_call: .
j_call: TRBJ1-4
clone_size: .
cdr3_nt: TGCGCCAGCAGCTTGGGGGCCTCTGCAACTAATGAAAAACTGTTTTTT
cdr3_aa: CASSLGASATNEKLFF

v_call: TRBV5-1
d_call: TRBD1
j_call: TRBJ1-1
clone_size: .
cdr3_nt: TGCGCCAGCAGCTTGGGGGGGACAGATAGGAACACTGAAGCTTTCTTT
cdr3_aa: CASSLGGTDRNTEAFF

v_call: TRBV28
d_call: TRBD1
j_call: TRBJ2-3
clone_size: .
cdr3_nt: TGTGCCAGTACCGTCCGGGACAGGGGGCCGACAGATACGCAGTATTTT
cdr3_aa: CASTVRDRGPTDTQYF

v_call: TRBV2
d_call: .
j_call: TRBJ2-5
clone_size: .
cdr3_nt: TGTGCCAGCAGTGTGAGGTTCCGGGACTTGAAGACCCAGTACTTC
cdr3_aa: CASSVRFRDLKTQYF

v_call: TRBV5-1
d_call: TRBD2
j_call: TRBJ2-5
clone_size: .
cdr3_nt: TGCGCCAGCAGCTATAGCGGGGGTGAGGGAGAGACCCAGTACTTC
cdr3_aa: CASSYSGGEGETQYF

v_call: TRBV7-3
d_call: .
j_call: TRBJ2-3
clone_size: .
cdr3_nt: TGTGCCAGCAGCTTAACAGCGGGCCAAGATACGCAGTATTTT
cdr3_aa: CASSLTAGQDTQYF

v_call: TRBV12-5
d_call: TRBD1
j_call: TRBJ2-1
clone_size: .
cdr3_nt: TGTGCTAGTGGTTTGGTAATGGACAGGTGGGGCAATGAGCAGTTCTTC
cdr3_aa: CASGLVMDRWGNEQFF

v_call: TRBV12-5
d_call: .
j_call: TRBJ1-1
clone_size: .
cdr3_nt: TGTGCTAGTGGTTTGGGGACACTGGAAGCTTTCTTT
cdr3_aa: CASGLGTLEAFF

v_call: TRBV5-4
d_call: TRBD2
j_call: TRBJ2-6
clone_size: .
cdr3_nt: TGTGCCAGCAGCTCTCCGGGACTAGCGGGGAGTGGGGCCAACGTCCTGACTTTC
cdr3_aa: CASSSPGLAGSGANVLTF

v_call: TRBV7-2
d_call: TRBD1
j_call: TRBJ1-6
clone_size: few
cdr3_nt: TGTGCCAGCAGCTTAGAGCGACAGGGCTTTAATAATTCACCCCTCCACTTT
cdr3_aa: CASSLERQGFNNSPLHF

v_call: TRBV7-9
d_call: TRBD1
j_call: TRBJ1-4
clone_size: .
cdr3_nt: TGTGCCAGCAGCTTAGAAAAGGGGGCCGGGGAAAAACTGTTTTTT
cdr3_aa: CASSLEKGAGEKLFF

v_call: TRBV3-1/TRBV3-2
d_call: .
j_call: TRBJ2-2
clone_size: .
cdr3_nt: TGTGCCAGCAGCCAATCGACTAACACCGGGGAGCTGTTTTTT
cdr3_aa: CASSQSTNTGELFF

v_call: TRBV12-5
d_call: .
j_call: TRBJ1-1
clone_size: .
cdr3_nt: TGTGCTAGTGGGGGAGGCCTTAACACTGAAGCTTTCTTT
cdr3_aa: CASGGGLNTEAFF

v_call: TRBV7-9
d_call: .
j_call: TRBJ2-3
clone_size: .
cdr3_nt: TGTGCCAGCAGCCCCGAAGGGGGGGCTACAGATACGCAGTATTTT
cdr3_aa: CASSPEGGATDTQYF

v_call: TRBV7-3
d_call: TRBD2
j_call: TRBJ2-5
clone_size: .
cdr3_nt: TGTGCCAGCAGCCCCTCGACTAGCGGGGGTGTAAAGACCCAGTACTTC
cdr3_aa: CASSPSTSGGVKTQYF

v_call: TRBV29-1
d_call: .
j_call: TRBJ2-5
clone_size: few
cdr3_nt: TGCAGCGCAGCCGGGAGCCAAGAGACCCAGTACTTC
cdr3_aa: CSAAGSQETQYF

v_call: TRBV14
d_call: .
j_call: TRBJ1-1
clone_size: .
cdr3_nt: TGTGCCAGCGACGGACGCCAGGGTGAGGACACTGAAGCTTTCTTT
cdr3_aa: CASDGRQGEDTEAFF

v_call: TRBV28
d_call: TRBD1
j_call: TRBJ2-1
clone_size: .
cdr3_nt: TGTGCCACCCACGAATACGAGACAGGGACCTACAATGAGCAGTTCTTC
cdr3_aa: CATHEYETGTYNEQFF

v_call: TRBV19
d_call: .
j_call: TRBJ1-1
clone_size: .
cdr3_nt: TGTGCCAGTAGTATCAGCGGACAGCTGAACACTGAAGCTTTCTTT
cdr3_aa: CASSISGQLNTEAFF

v_call: TRBV9
d_call: TRBD2
j_call: TRBJ2-2
clone_size: .
cdr3_nt: TGTGCCAGCAGCGCGAGACTAGCGGGGGACACCGGGGAGCTGTTTTTT
cdr3_aa: CASSARLAGDTGELFF

v_call: TRBV7-8
d_call: .
j_call: TRBJ2-1
clone_size: .
cdr3_nt: TGTGCCAGCAGCGTCAGGGTGGGTGAGCAGTTCTTC
cdr3_aa: CASSVRVGEQFF

v_call: TRBV7-9
d_call: .
j_call: TRBJ1-2
clone_size: few
cdr3_nt: TGTGCCAGCAGCTTTCGGGATTCCTATGGCTACACCTTC
cdr3_aa: CASSFRDSYGYTF

v_call: TRBV5-1
d_call: .
j_call: TRBJ2-1
clone_size: .
cdr3_nt: TGCGCCAGCAGCTTGGCCGGGGTTGAGCAGTTCTTC
cdr3_aa: CASSLAGVEQFF

v_call: TRBV7-8
d_call: TRBD2
j_call: TRBJ2-5
clone_size: .
cdr3_nt: TGTGCCAGCAGCTCCCGTAGGGGACTAGCTATTGAGACCCAGTACTTC
cdr3_aa: CASSSRRGLAIETQYF

v_call: TRBV7-8
d_call: .
j_call: TRBJ2-5
clone_size: few
cdr3_nt: TGTGCCAGCAGCACCCCTTCGATCCGGGGGGAGACCCAGTACTTC
cdr3_aa: CASSTPSIRGETQYF

v_call: TRBV5-1
d_call: .
j_call: TRBJ1-2
clone_size: .
cdr3_nt: TGCGCCAGCAGCTTGGGCCTAAGTAACTATGGCTACACCTTC
cdr3_aa: CASSLGLSNYGYTF

v_call: TRBV4-2
d_call: TRBD1
j_call: TRBJ2-2
clone_size: .
cdr3_nt: TGTGCCAGCAGCCACGCTAGGACAGGGGGCACCGGGGAGCTGTTTTTT
cdr3_aa: CASSHARTGGTGELFF

v_call: TRBV28
d_call: TRBD1
j_call: TRBJ1-2
clone_size: .
cdr3_nt: TGTGCCAGCAGTGTTCCCCGGGGACAGGGGTTCTATGGCTACACCTTC
cdr3_aa: CASSVPRGQGFYGYTF

v_call: TRBV7-2
d_call: .
j_call: TRBJ2-3
clone_size: .
cdr3_nt: TGTGCCAGCAGCTCGAGGGAGGCGCAGTATTTT
cdr3_aa: CASSSREAQYF

v_call: TRBV11-2
d_call: .
j_call: TRBJ2-3
clone_size: .
cdr3_nt: TGTGCCAGCAGCTTTGGATTCACAGGAGTTAGAGATACGCAGTATTTT
cdr3_aa: CASSFGFTGVRDTQYF

v_call: TRBV12-3/TRBV12-4
d_call: .
j_call: TRBJ1-2
clone_size: .
cdr3_nt: TGTGCCAGCAGTGGCAGTAACTATGGCTACACCTTC
cdr3_aa: CASSGSNYGYTF